This is a list of T cell receptor beta chains from one sample in a study of cytomegalovirus exposure and HLA in healthy donors. The data were produced by immunoSEQ multiplex PCR, yet TCRdb's version contains in-frame clones alone and is incomplete. The table lists some 180,000 clones, 65% to 90% of them singletons, with approximately 2.2% in the top ten. The sequencing input was PBMCs. The source of these receptors is a woman in her forties or fifties in good health and CMV-seronegative. The CDR3 runs from the conserved cysteine through the conserved F or W. A D gene is named only where the DNA matches it firmly. Clone size is given for some rows only: seen once, a few or many times, or a class if the clone is expanded.

abundance | d_gene | j_gene | v_gene | CDR3aa | CDR3nt
NA | NA | TRBJ2-5 | TRBV5-1 | CASSRVRQETQYF | TGCGCCAGCAGCCGGGTACGTCAGGAGACCCAGTACTTC
NA | NA | TRBJ2-7 | TRBV10-1 | CASNPSALSYEQYF | TGCGCCAGCAATCCTAGCGCCCTCTCCTACGAGCAGTACTTC
NA | NA | TRBJ1-4 | TRBV15 | CATSRDIYGGRMANEKLFF | TGTGCCACCAGCAGAGATATCTACGGGGGGCGAATGGCTAATGAAAAACTGTTTTTT
NA | NA | TRBJ1-2 | TRBV11-2 | CASSLVTQGTRYGYTF | TGTGCCAGCAGCTTAGTCACGCAGGGTACTCGGTATGGCTACACCTTC
few | TRBD2 | TRBJ2-2 | TRBV5-6 | CASSPRGLVSGELFF | TGTGCCAGCAGCCCCAGGGGACTAGTATCCGGGGAGCTGTTTTTT
NA | TRBD1 | TRBJ1-5 | TRBV11-2 | CASSLEGRGRGQPQHF | TGTGCCAGCAGCTTAGAAGGCAGGGGGCGCGGTCAGCCCCAGCATTTT
NA | NA | TRBJ2-2 | TRBV7-9 | CATRAGHPTGELFF | TGTGCCACAAGAGCGGGCCACCCCACCGGGGAGCTGTTTTTT
NA | TRBD1 | TRBJ2-5 | TRBV30 | CAWGQGMGETQYF | TGTGCCTGGGGACAGGGGATGGGAGAGACCCAGTACTTC
NA | TRBD1 | TRBJ1-3 | TRBV7-2 | CASSLAGTGVGNTIYF | TGTGCCAGCAGCTTAGCGGGTACAGGGGTTGGAAACACCATATATTTT
NA | NA | TRBJ2-7 | TRBV11-2 | CASSFLREQYF | TGTGCCAGCAGCTTCCTACGGGAGCAGTACTTC
once | NA | TRBJ2-7 | TRBV5-1 | CASSLSSVRPGEQYF | TGCGCCAGCAGCTTATCCTCGGTTAGACCGGGGGAGCAGTACTTC
NA | TRBD2 | TRBJ2-3 | TRBV6-5 | CASKGSGRSTDTQYF | TGTGCCAGCAAGGGTAGCGGGAGAAGCACAGATACGCAGTATTTT
once | NA | TRBJ2-3 | TRBV30 | CAWRNLPSTDMQYF | TGTGCCTGGAGAAACCTTCCTTCCACAGATATGCAGTATTTT
NA | NA | TRBJ1-1 | TRBV6-1 | CASSEWEGNTEAFF | TGTGCCAGCAGTGAATGGGAGGGGAACACTGAAGCTTTCTTT
NA | NA | TRBJ2-3 | TRBV7-2 | CASSFRGQAQYF | TGTGCCAGCAGCTTCCGGGGACAAGCGCAGTATTTT
few | NA | TRBJ1-5 | TRBV28 | CAGGGGYSNQPQHF | TGTGCCGGTGGGGGGGGTTATAGCAATCAGCCCCAGCATTTT